Listed here are 15 T cell receptor beta chains from one sample, sequenced in a study of T cell responses to AZD1222 COVID-19 vaccine. Profiling relied on immunoSEQ multiplex PCR, and the TCRdb table lists in-frame clones only, not all of them. The sample lists 75,000 to 100,000 clones; roughly 86% were seen once. The specimen comprised peripheral blood, sampled on day 0 of AZD1222 vaccination. The receptor source for this set is an adult in good health.

The DNA of the CDR3 is TGTGCCAGCAGTCCACCAGGGGCCACTGAAGCTTTCTTT. It codes for CASSPPGATEAFF. This rearrangement joins TRBV12-3 or TRBV12-4 to TRBJ1-1, with a possible D match to TRBD1 (6 bases). The CDR3 is 13 amino acids. Trimming took off 5 bases at V and 4 bases at J, with 11 bases between the two ends.

The rearrangement links TRBV7-2 to TRBJ2-5; D is uncertain. The CDR3 sequence is 14 residues long. Trimming removed 2 bases from V and 2 bases from J, with 9 bases in between. The V gene's germline CDR1 is SGHTA and CDR2 FQGNSA. The CDR3 protein is CASSLKGRQETQYF. CDR3 bases: TGTGCCAGCAGCTTAAAGGGCCGACAAGAGACCCAGTACTTC. The full variable domain, its missing parts supplied by reference TRBV7-2 and TRBJ2-5, is GAGVSQSPSNKVTEKGKDVELRCDPISGHTALYWYRQSLGQGLEFLIYFQGNSAPDKSGLPSDRFSAERTGGSVSTLTIQRTQQEDSAVYLCASSLKGRQETQYFGPGTRLLVL.

This chain uses TRBV6-4 with TRBJ2-6; D not resolved. V was pared by 2 bases and J by 3 bases, with 5 bases between. The CDR3 runs 14 residues. Germline loops: CDR1 MRHNA, CDR2 SNTAGT. The CDR3 coding sequence is TGTGCCAGCAGTGACACCGGTGGGGCCAACGTCCTGACTTTC. Amino acids: CASSDTGGANVLTF.

The chain combines TRBV28 with TRBJ2-7, with 7 bases fitting TRBD2. The CDR3 length is 15 residues. V shed 6 bases, J shed 7 bases, and the junction held 15 bases outside the gene matches. Per germline, CDR1 MDHEN and CDR2 SYDVKM. DNA for the CDR3: TGTGCCAGCAGCTTCACGGGACTACCAATCGGGGAGCAGTACTTC. Translation: CASSFTGLPIGEQYF.

The chain is built from TRBV28 and TRBJ2-2; D is perhaps TRBD1 (5 bases). V lost 6 bases to trimming and J lost 3 bases, with 14 bases between them. The CDR3 is made up of 15 amino acids. Germline V CDR1 and CDR2: MDHEN, SYDVKM. CDR3 nucleotides: TGTGCCAGCAGCTATCCGGGCAGGGACACCGGGGAGCTGTTTTTT. Encoded protein: CASSYPGRDTGELFF.

CDR3 nucleotides: TGCGCCAGCAGTGAGTCTACCGGGGAGCTGTTTTTT. This translates into CASSESTGELFF. The chain couples TRBV10-1 to TRBJ2-2, with D hard to call. Germline-derived CDR1 and CDR2 are WNHNN and SYGVQD (reference sequence). The V end was cut by 0 bases, the J end by 5 bases, with 1 base between. CDR3 length equals 12 residues.

The chain combines TRBV7-2 with TRBJ1-5; D uncertain. V lost 4 bases and J 11 bases, leaving 24 bases between the germline ends. CDR1 SGHTA and CDR2 FQGNSA come from the germline V gene. The CDR3 sequence is 16 residues long. CDR3 nucleotides: TGTGCCAGCAGCTCTTCTCTAGTGAGGCGAAATCAAGCCCAGCATTTT. This gives the protein CASSSSLVRRNQAQHF.

The V call is TRBV6-5, the J call TRBJ2-1, with TRBD1 matching over 11 bases. J was trimmed by 8 bases and V by 2 bases; bases with no gene match: 8. The CDR3 contains 16 residues. Germline V gives CDR1 MNHEY, CDR2 SVGAGI. CDR3 loop: CASSYGDRGVFDEQFF. For the CDR3, the DNA is TGTGCCAGCAGTTACGGGGACAGGGGGGTTTTCGATGAGCAGTTCTTC.

This chain connects TRBV28 to TRBJ2-7; D is undetermined. Trimming took off 2 bases at V and 4 bases at J, with 6 bases between the two ends. The CDR3 runs 12 residues. From germline, CDR1 is MDHEN and CDR2 SYDVKM. The CDR3 protein is CASSLTPYEQYF. CDR3 nucleotide sequence: TGTGCCAGCAGTTTAACACCGTACGAGCAGTACTTC.

This clone came up once. The chain carries TRBV10-2 and TRBJ2-1, with a tentative D call TRBD2 (5 bases). Trimming shortened V by 5 bases and J by 7 bases, and 15 bases separated the two germline ends. The CDR3 is made up of 14 amino acids. The germline gives CDR1 WSHSY, CDR2 SAAADI. CDR3 sequence: CASSKTPWENEQFF. The CDR3 region has the DNA TGCGCCAGCAGTAAAACCCCCTGGGAGAATGAGCAGTTCTTC.

The chain is built from TRBV7-2 and TRBJ2-1, with 10 nucleotides matching TRBD2. After removal of 4 bases from V and 4 bases from J, the junction contained 4 bases not matched to a gene. This CDR3 has 15 amino acids. Germline V gene sequence: CDR1 SGHTA, CDR2 FQGNSA. The CDR3 reads CASSSLAGAYNEQFF. As DNA, the CDR3 is TGTGCCAGCAGCTCCCTAGCGGGAGCATACAATGAGCAGTTCTTC.

The chain employs TRBV18 and TRBJ2-2; D is perhaps TRBD1 (6 bases). The CDR3 extends over 17 amino acids. Germline CDR1 reads KGHSH; CDR2 reads LQKENI. V shed 1 base and J shed 6 bases, with 18 bases lying between them. CDR3 sequence (DNA): TGTGCCAGCTCACCACTGAGCCGGGACATCTTACCCGGGGAGCTGTTTTTT. This codes for CASSPLSRDILPGELFF.

This clone appeared a single time. The chain uses TRBV3-1 (or the pseudogene TRBV3-2) and TRBJ1-1; D remains unclear. Trimming stripped 4 bases from V and 8 bases from J, with 11 bases between. The CDR3 loop spans 12 amino acids. The germline gives CDR1 LGHDT, CDR2 YNNKEL (reference sequence). The CDR3 DNA reads TGTGCCAGCAGCCTGTCAGACCAAGAAGCTTTCTTT. Its translation: CASSLSDQEAFF.

The V call is TRBV6-1, the J call TRBJ1-5; D call uncertain. Trimming cost V 0 bases and J 7 bases, with 10 bases left between them. CDR3 length: 14 residues. CDR1 and CDR2 (germline): MNHNS, SASEGT. The CDR3 protein is CASSEAVLEQPQHF. CDR3 in DNA: TGTGCCAGCAGTGAAGCGGTCCTGGAGCAGCCCCAGCATTTT.

The gene calls are TRBV28 and TRBJ1-2, with TRBD1 matching over 7 bases. Per the germline V gene, CDR1 is MDHEN and CDR2 is SYDVKM. The CDR3 spans 15 residues. The V and J ends lost 10 bases and 4 bases, in that order; junction bases with no gene match: 15. The chain's CDR3 is CATCPRNRGGYGYTF. CDR3 DNA: TGTGCCACTTGCCCCCGGAACAGGGGAGGCTATGGCTACACCTTC.